This T cell receptor (beta chain) came from a study of neoadjuvant anti-PD-1 for oral cavity cancer. Clones were sequenced by immunoSEQ multiplex PCR, and TCRdb holds only the in-frame ones, with some missing. The sample contains fewer than 90,000 clones, 84% of which appear only once. CDR3 length equals 14 residues. The germline gives CDR1 SGHTS, CDR2 YDEGEE. V lost 0 bases, J lost 2 bases, and 8 bases lay in between. The input for sequencing was PBMCs, taken before nivolumab (anti-PD-1) treatment. This TCR was sampled from a person between 40 and 85 years old with oral cavity squamous cell carcinoma. This chain joins TRBV5-8 and TRBJ2-5; TRBD2 might be the D (5 bases). CDR3 loop: CASSLAGIQETQYF. The CDR3 nucleotides read TGTGCCAGCAGCTTGGCCGGGATACAAGAGACCCAGTACTTC.